These T cell receptor beta chains were read from a single sample in a study of regulatory T cells in long-lasting Graves disease. One entry per CDR3 protein, called by TCRdb with MiXCR from the multiplex PCR reads. The table lists about 350,000 distinct CDR3 sequences, approximately 15% of them singletons, with 30% in the top ten. These same data were also listed under a study on T cells in Graves' hyperthyroidism and ophthalmopathy.

The sample consisted of peripheral blood mononuclear cells (PBMCs), taken at new diagnosis, from a patient treated with antithyroid drugs. The receptors derive from a man aged 40-49 years with Graves disease. Both conserved end residues are part of each CDR3. The order of the fields is J gene, V gene, D gene, clone size, CDR3 protein, CDR3 DNA. The D gene is left open where the match is weak. Rows give clone size only sometimes, using once, few, many, or a class for an expanded clone.

j_gene: TRBJ2-2
v_gene: TRBV7-9
d_gene: NA
abundance: NA
CDR3aa: CASSQGETGELFF
CDR3nt: TGTGCCAGCAGCCAAGGGGAGACCGGGGAGCTGTTTTTT

j_gene: TRBJ2-5
v_gene: TRBV18
d_gene: TRBD2
abundance: few
CDR3aa: CASSPVLAGQETQYF
CDR3nt: TGTGCCAGCTCACCCGTTCTAGCGGGGCAAGAGACCCAGTACTTC

j_gene: TRBJ2-7
v_gene: TRBV29-1
d_gene: TRBD1
abundance: many
CDR3aa: CSVLRGTGLYEQYF
CDR3nt: TGCAGCGTTCTCCGGGGGACAGGGTTATACGAGCAGTACTTC

j_gene: TRBJ2-7
v_gene: TRBV2
d_gene: TRBD1
abundance: many
CDR3aa: CATRGTGSYEQYF
CDR3nt: TGTGCCACCAGGGGGACGGGATCCTACGAGCAGTACTTC

j_gene: TRBJ1-4
v_gene: TRBV20-1
d_gene: NA
abundance: few
CDR3aa: CSGHPGSEDEKLFF
CDR3nt: TGCAGTGGGCACCCGGGGTCAGAGGATGAAAAACTGTTTTTT

j_gene: TRBJ1-5
v_gene: TRBV28
d_gene: NA
abundance: NA
CDR3aa: CATHRFTNQPQHF
CDR3nt: TGTGCCACCCACAGGTTCACCAATCAGCCCCAGCATTTT

j_gene: TRBJ2-5
v_gene: TRBV5-1
d_gene: TRBD1
abundance: many
CDR3aa: CASRRQGTQETQYF
CDR3nt: TGCGCCAGCAGAAGACAGGGGACACAAGAGACCCAGTACTTC

j_gene: TRBJ2-6
v_gene: TRBV12-3/TRBV12-4
d_gene: TRBD2
abundance: many
CDR3aa: CASSLGGGSGANVLTF
CDR3nt: TGTGCCAGCAGTTTAGGGGGGGGCTCTGGGGCCAACGTCCTGACTTTC

j_gene: TRBJ2-3
v_gene: TRBV19
d_gene: NA
abundance: few
CDR3aa: CASSAGASVYTQYF
CDR3nt: TGTGCCAGTAGTGCCGGAGCCTCCGTATATACGCAGTATTTT

j_gene: TRBJ2-1
v_gene: TRBV29-1
d_gene: TRBD2
abundance: NA
CDR3aa: CSVREGVSSYNEQFF
CDR3nt: TGCAGCGTTCGGGAGGGCGTCAGCTCCTACAATGAGCAGTTCTTC

j_gene: TRBJ2-5
v_gene: TRBV6-1
d_gene: NA
abundance: few
CDR3aa: CASSLAVDGVQETQYF
CDR3nt: TGTGCCAGCAGCCTGGCCGTTGACGGGGTTCAAGAGACCCAGTACTTC

j_gene: TRBJ2-5
v_gene: TRBV15
d_gene: TRBD1
abundance: many
CDR3aa: CATSQRTGGTKETQYF
CDR3nt: TGTGCCACCAGCCAACGGACAGGGGGGACGAAAGAGACCCAGTACTTC

j_gene: TRBJ1-5
v_gene: TRBV27
d_gene: TRBD1
abundance: many
CDR3aa: CASRAGGFGNQPQHF
CDR3nt: TGTGCCAGCAGGGCAGGGGGCTTTGGCAATCAGCCCCAGCATTTT

j_gene: TRBJ2-3
v_gene: TRBV28
d_gene: NA
abundance: many
CDR3aa: CASSLFVSLTPSTDTQYF
CDR3nt: TGTGCCAGCAGTTTATTTGTATCACTGACACCAAGCACAGATACGCAGTATTTT

j_gene: TRBJ2-1
v_gene: TRBV9
d_gene: NA
abundance: NA
CDR3aa: CASSGQGLSEQFF
CDR3nt: TGTGCCAGCAGCGGTCAAGGTTTAAGTGAGCAGTTCTTC

j_gene: TRBJ2-7
v_gene: TRBV11-2
d_gene: NA
abundance: many
CDR3aa: CASSFDREQYF
CDR3nt: TGTGCCAGCAGCTTCGACAGGGAGCAGTACTTC

j_gene: TRBJ2-2
v_gene: TRBV11-1
d_gene: NA
abundance: once
CDR3aa: CASSPGTHTGKLFF
CDR3nt: TGTGCCAGCAGTCCTGGGACACACACCGGGAAGCTGTTTTTT